Each of the 23 T cell receptor beta chains below was sequenced from the same sample in a study of CD8 T cells in ankylosing spondylitis. These receptors' antigens are unknown. MiXCR was run by TCRdb on the 5' RACE reads, yielding one entry per CDR3 protein. This sample has 450,000 or so distinct CDR3 sequences; roughly 25% occur once, and the top ten carry 0.89%. General observations from the study: Roughly 8 highly homologous variants formed a TCR beta motif that appeared characteristic of ankylosing spondylitis blood.

What was sequenced was blood, either unsorted or a sorted T cell fraction (not recorded which). These receptors all come from a male donor with ankylosing spondylitis.

This clonotype was seen a few times. The chain combines TRBV7-2 with TRBJ1-6; D not certain. Trimming removed 1 base from V and 7 bases from J, with 5 bases in between. The CDR3 sequence is 13 residues long. Germline loops: CDR1 SGHTA, CDR2 FQGNSA. The CDR3 DNA is TGTGCCAGCAGCTTAGGGTCCAATTCACCCCTCCACTTT. Translation: CASSLGSNSPLHF.

This clonotype was counted at least ten times. The rearrangement uses TRBV15 and TRBJ2-7; no clear D. V was clipped by 4 bases and J by 1 base, with 11 bases between them. Germline CDR1 is LNHNV and CDR2 is YYDKDF (reference sequence). The length of the CDR3 is 14 residues. The CDR3, as DNA: TGTGCCACCAGCACCCAGACACCGTCCTACGAGCAGTACTTC. This encodes CATSTQTPSYEQYF.

This sequence joins TRBV29-1 and TRBJ2-2; 7 bases are shared with TRBD1. Germline-derived CDR1 and CDR2 are SQVTM and ANQGSEA. The length of the CDR3 is 13 residues. V lost 6 bases, J lost 5 bases, and 6 bases stayed unmatched. The CDR3 coding sequence is TGCAGCGTGGAGACAGGGCGGACCGGGGAGCTGTTTTTT. Translated, it gives CSVETGRTGELFF.

The chain employs TRBV12-3 or TRBV12-4 and TRBJ2-3; D unclear. The length of the CDR3 is 15 residues. Trimming took off 5 bases at V and 3 bases at J, with 15 bases between the two ends. The CDR3 DNA reads TGTGCCAGCAGTCCCGACACGGTTTCGACAGATACGCAGTATTTT. Translated: CASSPDTVSTDTQYF.

This clonotype has just a few counts. The chain joins TRBV12-3 or TRBV12-4 to TRBJ2-2; 7 bases are shared with TRBD2. V lost 6 bases, J lost 6 bases, and 16 bases stayed unmatched. This CDR3 is built from 17 residues. The CDR3 region is CASSLEEGGPGSGELFF. The CDR3 nucleotides read TGTGCCAGCAGCCTCGAAGAGGGAGGGCCAGGGTCCGGGGAGCTGTTTTTT.

V gene TRBV18 combines with J gene TRBJ1-5, with D uncertain. The CDR3 is 14 amino acids. V lost 6 bases to trimming and J lost 1 base, with 10 bases between them. Per the germline V gene, CDR1 is KGHSH and CDR2 is LQKENI. The CDR3 region is CASSLGFSNQPQHF. Here the CDR3 DNA reads TGTGCCAGCTCGCTGGGATTCAGCAATCAGCCCCAGCATTTT.

The chain uses TRBV9 and TRBJ2-1, with D possibly matching TRBD2 (6 bases). V was pared by 3 bases and J by 5 bases, with 24 bases between. CDR3 length equals 18 residues. CDR1 and CDR2 (germline): SGDLS, YYNGEE. CDR3 DNA: TGTGCCAGCAGCGCCTCGGGGGTTGTTCGCCTACCTAACAATGAGCAGTTCTTC. It encodes CASSASGVVRLPNNEQFF.

The V call is TRBV12-3 or TRBV12-4, the J call TRBJ1-1; possibly TRBD1 for D (5 bases). The CDR3 extends over 13 amino acids. The V and J ends lost 5 bases and 7 bases respectively, with 14 bases between them. Here the CDR3 reads CASSRDGRYEAFF. The CDR3 nucleotides are TGTGCCAGCAGTCGGGACGGGCGGTATGAAGCTTTCTTT.

This chain joins TRBV5-1 and TRBJ2-7; 11 bases map to TRBD1. Germline trimming cut 4 bases from V and 0 bases from J; bases unmatched to any gene: 3. The germline CDR1 and CDR2 sequences are SGHRS and YFSETQ. This CDR3 is 15 amino acids long. Here the CDR3 reads CASSPGQGVSYEQYF. Written as DNA, the CDR3 is TGCGCCAGCAGCCCGGGACAGGGGGTCTCCTACGAGCAGTACTTC.

This clonotype was counted between two and nine times. The chain is built from TRBV27 and TRBJ2-1; 9 bases line up with TRBD1. The junction had 8 bases not matched to a gene; V was cut back by 7 bases and J by 4 bases. CDR3 length equals 15 residues. Germline CDR1 MNHEY, CDR2 SMNVEV (reference sequence). The CDR3, as DNA: TGTGCCAGCACTCAAAGGGACAGGGAGTACAATGAGCAGTTCTTC. Its translation: CASTQRDREYNEQFF.

The chain is built from TRBV10-2 and TRBJ2-7, with 7 positions matching TRBD1. Germline V CDR1 and CDR2: WSHSY, SAAADI. There are 12 residues in the CDR3. After removal of 7 bases from V and 5 bases from J, the junction contained 5 bases not matched to a gene. The CDR3 loop is CASTGQAHEQYF. CDR3 sequence (DNA): TGCGCCAGCACTGGACAGGCCCACGAGCAGTACTTC.

This clonotype was found a few times. This chain links TRBV25-1 with TRBJ1-5; D is perhaps TRBD1 (6 bases). Looked up from germline, CDR1 is MGHDK and CDR2 is SYGVNS. The ends were cut back, 1 base at V and 2 bases at J, with 9 bases in the middle. CDR3 size: 15 residues. CDR3 sequence: CASSESGAGNQPQHF. CDR3 sequence (DNA): TGTGCCAGCAGTGAATCGGGGGCAGGCAATCAGCCCCAGCATTTT.

This chain connects TRBV24-1 to TRBJ2-3; no clear D. The V end lost 1 base, the J end lost 5 bases, and 12 bases lay between the germline ends. The CDR3 totals 15 residues. Germline V gives CDR1 KGHDR, CDR2 SFDVKD. The DNA for the CDR3 is TGTGCCACCAGTGATTTTAGGGCGTCCGGAGATACGCAGTATTTT. It codes for CATSDFRASGDTQYF.

J is TRBJ1-4 and V is TRBV5-1, with TRBD1 as a possible D gene (6 bases). The CDR3 runs to 14 residues. The V gene lost 5 bases and the J gene lost 0 bases, with 8 bases spanning the gap. The germline CDR1 and CDR2 sequences are SGHRS and YFSETQ. The CDR3 is CASSWTATNEKLFF. The DNA for the CDR3 is TGCGCCAGCAGTTGGACAGCAACTAATGAAAAACTGTTTTTT. The full variable domain, completed using reference TRBV5-1 and TRBJ1-4, is KAGVTQTPRYLIKTRGQQVTLSCSPISGHRSVSWYQQTPGQGLQFLFEYFSETQRNKGNFPGRFSGRQFSNSRSEMNVSTLELGDSALYLCASSWTATNEKLFFGSGTQLSVL.

The rearrangement joins TRBV18 to TRBJ2-1; no definite D call. Germline V lookup: CDR1 KGHSH, CDR2 LQKENI. The V end lost 5 bases, the J end lost 4 bases, and 15 bases lay between the germline ends. The CDR3 covers 15 residues. CDR3 sequence (DNA): TGTGCCAGCTCATCTGACACTGGGATGTACAATGAGCAGTTCTTC. The encoded protein is CASSSDTGMYNEQFF. Combining the CDR3 with reference TRBV18 and TRBJ2-1 gives the whole variable domain NAGVMQNPRHLVRRRGQEARLRCSPMKGHSHVYWYRQLPEEGLKFMVYLQKENIIDESGMPKERFSAEFPKEGPSILRIQQVVRGDSAAYFCASSSDTGMYNEQFFGPGTRLTVL.

The chain recombines TRBV14 with TRBJ2-7; 7 nucleotides agree with TRBD2. The ends lost 2 bases at V and 3 bases at J; junction bases unmatched: 7. Germline CDR1 SGHDN, CDR2 FVKESK. The CDR3 has 15 amino acids. CDR3 nucleotides: TGTGCCAGCAGCCAATGGGAGGGATCGCGCTACGAGCAGTACTTC. Translation: CASSQWEGSRYEQYF.

The chain uses TRBV4-1 and TRBJ2-5, with D perhaps matching TRBD1 or TRBD2 (6 bases each). This CDR3 has 15 amino acids. The germline V gene has CDR1 MGHRA and CDR2 YSYEKL. Trimming stripped 4 bases from V and 5 bases from J, with 17 bases between. The CDR3: CASSPLQGGLETQYF. Here the CDR3 DNA reads TGCGCCAGCAGCCCCTTACAGGGAGGATTGGAGACCCAGTACTTC.

The chain employs TRBV20-1 and TRBJ2-3, with 7 bases that match TRBD2. CDR1 DFQATT and CDR2 SNEGSKA come from the germline V gene (reference sequence). The CDR3 length is 15 residues. V shed 3 bases and J 0 bases; nucleotides not matched to a gene: 6. The CDR3 nucleotides are TGCAGTGCTAGGGCTGAGCGGGGTAGCACAGATACGCAGTATTTT. Protein product: CSARAERGSTDTQYF.

The gene calls are TRBV18 and TRBJ2-3; 11 nucleotides agree with TRBD2. CDR3 length: 16 residues. With 4 bases clipped from V and 4 bases from J, the junction kept 7 bases outside the gene matches. The germline CDR1 and CDR2 sequences are KGHSH and LQKENI. The CDR3 spells CASSLLLAGGSDTQYF. The CDR3 region has the DNA TGTGCCAGCTCACTGCTCCTAGCGGGAGGATCAGATACGCAGTATTTT. The full variable domain, its missing parts supplied by reference TRBV18 and TRBJ2-3, is NAGVMQNPRHLVRRRGQEARLRCSPMKGHSHVYWYRQLPEEGLKFMVYLQKENIIDESGMPKERFSAEFPKEGPSILRIQQVVRGDSAAYFCASSLLLAGGSDTQYFGPGTRLTVL.

This clonotype has a count of ten or more. V is TRBV12-3 or TRBV12-4 and J is TRBJ1-5, with 8 bases that match TRBD1. This CDR3 has 14 residues. Unmatched junction bases numbered 7, after V lost 6 bases and J lost 6 bases. CDR3 in amino acids: CASSSTGGSQPQHF. In DNA form, the CDR3 reads TGTGCCAGCAGCTCTACAGGGGGGAGTCAGCCCCAGCATTTT.

Only one count was recorded for this clonotype. The rearrangement uses TRBV20-1 and TRBJ2-1; a possible D gene is TRBD2 (6 bases). The CDR3 is 11 residues long. Germline CDR1 is DFQATT and CDR2 is SNEGSKA (reference sequence). Trimming shortened V by 7 bases and J by 5 bases, and 9 bases separated the two germline ends. CDR3 nucleotides: TGCAGTGTTTCTAGCGACAATGAGCAGTTCTTC. Amino acid sequence: CSVSSDNEQFF.

This clonotype came up a few times. J is TRBJ2-1 and V is TRBV24-1; a weak D match, TRBD1 (5 bases). CDR1 and CDR2 (germline): KGHDR, SFDVKD. CDR3 length: 16 amino acids. V dropped 3 bases and J dropped 0 bases, with 11 bases sitting between them. In nucleotides, the CDR3 is TGTGCCACCAGTGATGCGGACACCTACTCCTACAATGAGCAGTTCTTC. Translating gives CATSDADTYSYNEQFF.

This rearrangement joins TRBV2 to TRBJ1-2; 8 nucleotides match TRBD1. This CDR3 spans 16 amino acids. Trimming took 6 bases from V and 7 from J; bases not matched to a gene: 16. CDR1 and CDR2 (germline): SNHLY, FYNNEI. The CDR3 reads CASSERQGARLGGYTF. CDR3 bases: TGTGCCAGCAGCGAGCGTCAGGGGGCCCGATTAGGTGGCTACACCTTC. Combining the CDR3 with reference TRBV2 and TRBJ1-2 gives the whole variable domain EPEVTQTPSHQVTQMGQEVILRCVPISNHLYFYWYRQILGQKVEFLVSFYNNEISEKSEIFDDQFSVERPDGSNFTLKIRSTKLEDSAMYFCASSERQGARLGGYTFGSGTRLTVV.